A selection of T cell receptor beta chains follows, all from one sample in a study of blood T cell repertoires in COVID-19. Libraries were prepared by immunoSEQ multiplex PCR; TCRdb keeps only in-frame clonotypes and omits some of them. This sample yields about 200,000 clones, of which 89% are seen a single time; over 7% belongs to the top ten. Sequencing was performed on PBMCs or T cells enriched from blood (not recorded which). These receptors came from a woman in her late teens or twenties who had recovered from COVID-19. Each CDR3 is given with its conserved first and last residue. A D gene is named only where the DNA matches it firmly. Size values are once, few and many counts, or a class for expanded clones, and some rows have none.

D	size	V	J	CDR3	DNA
TRBD2	.	TRBV7-2	TRBJ2-5	CASSLASSGVLGTQYF	TGTGCCAGCAGCTTAGCGTCTAGCGGGGTTCTTGGGACCCAGTACTTC
.	.	TRBV2	TRBJ1-5	CASSATGNNQPQHF	TGTGCCAGCAGCGCGACAGGTAACAATCAGCCCCAGCATTTT
TRBD1	.	TRBV9	TRBJ1-2	CASSRGQGSYGYTF	TGTGCCAGCAGCCGGGGACAGGGAAGCTATGGCTACACCTTC
.	once	TRBV6-6	TRBJ1-6	CASTWSGTYNSPLHF	TGTGCCAGCACTTGGTCAGGGACCTATAATTCACCCCTCCACTTT
TRBD2	few	TRBV6-1	TRBJ2-7	CASSEAGGSSYEQYF	TGTGCCAGCAGTGAAGCGGGGGGGAGCTCCTACGAGCAGTACTTC
TRBD1	.	TRBV18	TRBJ2-5	CASSPDRGSGTQYF	TGTGCCAGCTCACCAGACAGGGGGTCGGGGACCCAGTACTTC
.	.	TRBV4-1	TRBJ2-3	CASSRRDTYTDTQYF	TGCGCCAGCAGCCGCCGGGACACCTACACAGATACGCAGTATTTT
.	.	TRBV5-1	TRBJ2-3	CASSLGLRAADTQYF	TGCGCCAGCAGCTTGGGATTGCGGGCAGCAGATACGCAGTATTTT
.	.	TRBV11-2	TRBJ1-3	CASSLSHSGNTIYF	TGTGCCAGCAGCTTAAGCCACTCTGGAAACACCATATATTTT
TRBD2	.	TRBV3-1/TRBV3-2	TRBJ2-5	CASSYSGGASGTQYF	TGTGCCAGCAGCTACAGCGGGGGGGCCTCGGGGACCCAGTACTTC